This T cell receptor beta chain was sequenced for a study of CD4+ T cells in melanoma. Measured with immunoSEQ multiplex PCR; TCRdb has only the in-frame clones, and not every one. This sample has 8,500 to 14,000 clones, with approximately 70% found just once. The germline V gene encodes CDR1 MRHNA and CDR2 SNTAGT. This CDR3 is built from 15 residues. The germline V and J ends were trimmed by 6 bases and 4 bases, with 16 bases remaining between them. The receptor's source is a human donor with melanoma. Sequenced sample: cells from a culture (not recorded whether cultured in vitro). J is TRBJ1-5 and V is TRBV6-4; no clear D gene. The CDR3 here is CASSPREGGNQPQHF. DNA of the CDR3: TGTGCCAGCAGCCCTCGGGAGGGCGGTAATCAGCCCCAGCATTTT.